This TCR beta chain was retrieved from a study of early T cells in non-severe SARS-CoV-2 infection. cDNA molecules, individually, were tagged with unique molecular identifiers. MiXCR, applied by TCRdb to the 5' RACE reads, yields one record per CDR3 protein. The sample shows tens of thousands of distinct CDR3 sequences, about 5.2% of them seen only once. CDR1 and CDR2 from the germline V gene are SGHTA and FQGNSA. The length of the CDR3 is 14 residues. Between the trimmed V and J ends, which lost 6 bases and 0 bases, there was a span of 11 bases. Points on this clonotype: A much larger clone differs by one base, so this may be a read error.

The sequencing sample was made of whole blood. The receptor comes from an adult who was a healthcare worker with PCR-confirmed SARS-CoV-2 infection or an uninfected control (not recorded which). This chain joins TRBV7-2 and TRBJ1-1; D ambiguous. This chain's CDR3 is CASSIGTMNTEAFF. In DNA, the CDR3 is TGTGCCAGCAGTATAGGAACGATGAACACTGAAGCTTTCTTT.